This T cell receptor (beta chain) was profiled in a study of blood T cell repertoires in COVID-19. Study as a whole: From the United States, Italy and Spain came samples of acute and convalescent COVID-19. From T cells, B-cell-depleted T cells, or PBMCs came the material, which was cDNA or gDNA.

In the original processing: Amplification of reference gene primers provided the estimated nucleated cell counts. Profiling relied on immunoSEQ multiplex PCR, and the TCRdb table lists in-frame clones only, not all of them. V and J calls and clone size are copied from that table; D and trimming were computed from the DNA. There are 90,000 to 110,000 clones in the sample; around 83% occur only once, and roughly 8.2% lies in the top ten. The CDR3 sequence is 15 residues long. J lost 2 bases, V lost 2 bases, and 3 bases had no gene match. Germline lookup yields CDR1 KGHDR and CDR2 SFDVKD. Sequencing was carried out using peripheral blood. The chain carries TRBV24-1 and TRBJ2-7; 9 bases fit TRBD1. The TCR sequence derives from a woman of 80 years or more with active or convalescent COVID-19. CDR3 sequence: CATSDSGQGTYEQYF. Written as DNA, the CDR3 is TGTGCCACCAGTGATTCGGGACAGGGTACCTACGAGCAGTACTTC.